This T cell receptor beta chain stems from a study of somatic mutations in cytotoxic T cells in rheumatoid arthritis. For the study at large: Some V beta antibody-stained T-cell populations were flow-sorted at nearly 100% purity, including V beta1+ cells sequenced for TCRB. Broader study findings: Of around 60 patients, fewer than 10 had a largest CD8+ clone that exceeded 20% of CD8+ cells. The CD8+ clonality of rheumatoid arthritis patients increased with age, whereas that of healthy controls did not.

This CDR3 spans 12 amino acids. The junction had 1 base not matched to a gene; V was cut back by 4 bases and J by 7 bases. Germline V gives CDR1 SGHAT, CDR2 FQDESV (reference sequence). Assay used: immunoSEQ multiplex PCR; TCRdb lists only in-frame clones, some missing. The sample includes some 40,000 clones, approximately 84% of them seen just once. In regard to this clone: The antigen is undetermined.

The sequencing sample was made of CD8+ T cells sorted from blood. The rearrangement uses TRBV11-1 and TRBJ2-1; TRBD1 matches 7 bases. The sequence was collected from a middle-aged man in good health. The CDR3 loop is CASSSTGNEQFF. The DNA for the CDR3 is TGTGCCAGCAGCTCGACAGGGAATGAGCAGTTCTTC.